This TCR beta chain comes out of a study of cytomegalovirus exposure and HLA in healthy donors. Study-level findings and limits: Indistinguishability led to the exclusion of some V segments, TRBV6-2 and TRBV6-3 included.

The CDR3 length is 13 residues. CDR1 MGHDK and CDR2 SYGVNS come from the germline V gene. Trimming pared 7 bases from V and 4 bases from J, leaving 13 bases between. For this clone: The antigen remains undetermined.

Researchers ran the PCR with 60 Vbeta and 13 Jbeta primers. Data came from immunoSEQ multiplex PCR; TCRdb stores just in-frame clones and leaves some out. The profile shows some 90,000 clones, about 78% of them singletons. Sample: PBMCs. This receptor was obtained from a woman aged 40 to 50 in good health and CMV-seronegative. The chain uses TRBV25-1 and TRBJ1-1, with D tentatively TRBD1 (5 bases). CDR3 sequence (DNA): TGTGCCAGCACTCGGGGGGGAATCACTGAAGCTTTCTTT. Translated: CASTRGGITEAFF.